This entry concerns a single T cell receptor (beta chain). Antigen specificity is unknown. Unique molecular identifiers were present on cDNA, and template switching added a universal primer site. One entry per CDR3 protein, called by TCRdb with MiXCR from the 5' RACE reads. Of roughly 260,000 distinct CDR3 sequences in the sample, about 14% are singletons; the top ten hold around 9%. The data belong to a study of identical twins. General study points: Modeled out-of-frame TCR alpha sharing in monozygotic twins fell below observed levels.

The sequencing input was memory (CD45RO+) T cells sorted from blood. This TCR was recovered from a woman aged 18-29 years in good health.

As DNA, the CDR3 is TGTGCCAGCAGCTCGTTATCTACTAGCACAGATACGCAGTATTTT. Encoded protein: CASSSLSTSTDTQYF. The chain links TRBV7-6 to TRBJ2-3, with D unresolved. The germline V and J ends were trimmed by 4 bases and 0 bases, with 11 bases remaining between them. The V gene's germline CDR1 is SGHVS and CDR2 FNYEAQ. This CDR3 has 15 residues.